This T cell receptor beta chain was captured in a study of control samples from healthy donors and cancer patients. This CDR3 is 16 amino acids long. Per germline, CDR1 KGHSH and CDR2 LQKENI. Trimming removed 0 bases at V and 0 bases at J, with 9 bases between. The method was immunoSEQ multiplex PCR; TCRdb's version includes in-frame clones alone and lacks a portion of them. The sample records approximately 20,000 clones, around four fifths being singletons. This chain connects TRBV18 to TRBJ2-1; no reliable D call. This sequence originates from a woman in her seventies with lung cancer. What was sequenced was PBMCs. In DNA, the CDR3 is TGTGCCAGCTCACCACCCGGGTCCAGCTCCTACAATGAGCAGTTCTTC. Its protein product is CASSPPGSSSYNEQFF. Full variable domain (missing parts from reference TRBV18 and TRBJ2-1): NAGVMQNPRHLVRRRGQEARLRCSPMKGHSHVYWYRQLPEEGLKFMVYLQKENIIDESGMPKERFSAEFPKEGPSILRIQQVVRGDSAAYFCASSPPGSSSYNEQFFGPGTRLTVL.